This T cell receptor beta chain came from a study of response to subunit inactivated influenza vaccine. The CDR3 is made up of 14 amino acids. With V trimmed by 7 bases and J by 3 bases, 6 bases remained unmatched. One entry per CDR3 protein, called by TCRdb with MiXCR from the RT-PCR reads. The sample includes hundreds of thousands of distinct CDR3 sequences, approximately 24% of them seen just once. This clonotype was detected many times. The antigen is unknown. Findings and limits, study-wide: Authors proposed each seasonal influenza vaccination draws in few new T cells.

This specimen consisted of CD4+ T cells sorted from PBMCs, obtained 5 days after vaccination. This sequence joins TRBV12-3 or TRBV12-4 and TRBJ1-1; TRBD1 matches at 9 bases. This clonotype originated in a man aged 50-60 years who received an inactivated influenza vaccine. CDR3 residues: CASNKQGAYTEAFF. The CDR3, as DNA: TGTGCCAGCAACAAACAGGGGGCCTACACTGAAGCTTTCTTT.